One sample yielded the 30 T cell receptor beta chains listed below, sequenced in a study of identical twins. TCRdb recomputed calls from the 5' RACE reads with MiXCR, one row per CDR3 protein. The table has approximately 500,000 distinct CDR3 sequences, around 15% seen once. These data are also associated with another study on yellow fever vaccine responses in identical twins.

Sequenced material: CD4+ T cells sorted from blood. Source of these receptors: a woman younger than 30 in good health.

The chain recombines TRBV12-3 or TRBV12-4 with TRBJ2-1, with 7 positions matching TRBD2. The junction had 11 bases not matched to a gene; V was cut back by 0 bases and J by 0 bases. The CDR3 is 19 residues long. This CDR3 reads CASSLARTSVLSSYNEQFF. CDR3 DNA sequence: TGTGCCAGCAGTTTAGCGCGTACTAGCGTACTGAGCTCCTACAATGAGCAGTTCTTC.

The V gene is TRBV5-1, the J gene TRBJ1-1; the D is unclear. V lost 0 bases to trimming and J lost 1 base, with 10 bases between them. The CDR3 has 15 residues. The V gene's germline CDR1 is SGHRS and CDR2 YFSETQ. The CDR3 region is CASSLDAQPNTEAFF. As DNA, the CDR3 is TGCGCCAGCAGCTTGGATGCACAACCGAACACTGAAGCTTTCTTT. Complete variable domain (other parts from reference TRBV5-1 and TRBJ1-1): KAGVTQTPRYLIKTRGQQVTLSCSPISGHRSVSWYQQTPGQGLQFLFEYFSETQRNKGNFPGRFSGRQFSNSRSEMNVSTLELGDSALYLCASSLDAQPNTEAFFGQGTRLTVV.

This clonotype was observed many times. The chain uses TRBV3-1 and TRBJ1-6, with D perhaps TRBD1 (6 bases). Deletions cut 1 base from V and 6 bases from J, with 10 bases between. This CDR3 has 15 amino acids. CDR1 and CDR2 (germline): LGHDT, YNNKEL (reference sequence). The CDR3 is CASSQGQGSNSPLHF. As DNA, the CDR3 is TGTGCCAGCAGCCAAGGGCAGGGGAGTAATTCACCCCTCCACTTT. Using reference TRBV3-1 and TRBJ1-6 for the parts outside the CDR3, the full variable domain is DTAVSQTPKYLVTQMGNDKSIKCEQNLGHDTMYWYKQDSKKFLKIMFSYNNKELIINETVPNRFSPKSPDKAHLNLHINSLELGDSAVYFCASSQGQGSNSPLHFGNGTRLTVT.

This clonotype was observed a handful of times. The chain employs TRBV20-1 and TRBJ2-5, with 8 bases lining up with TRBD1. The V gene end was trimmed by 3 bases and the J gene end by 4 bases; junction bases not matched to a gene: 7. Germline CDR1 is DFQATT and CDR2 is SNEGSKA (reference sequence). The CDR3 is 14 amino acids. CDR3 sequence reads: CSASHWTGLETQYF. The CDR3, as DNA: TGCAGTGCTAGTCACTGGACAGGGCTAGAGACCCAGTACTTC.

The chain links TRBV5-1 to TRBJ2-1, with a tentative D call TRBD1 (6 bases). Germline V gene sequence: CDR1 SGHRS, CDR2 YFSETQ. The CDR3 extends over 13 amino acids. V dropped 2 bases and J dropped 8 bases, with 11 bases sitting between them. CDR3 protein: CASSLQGDYEQFF. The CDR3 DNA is TGCGCCAGCAGCTTACAGGGTGACTATGAGCAGTTCTTC.

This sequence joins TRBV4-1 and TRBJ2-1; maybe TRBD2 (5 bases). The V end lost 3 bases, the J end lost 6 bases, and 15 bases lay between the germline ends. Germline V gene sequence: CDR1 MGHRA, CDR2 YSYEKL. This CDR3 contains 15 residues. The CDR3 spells CASSQDRTSRNEQFF. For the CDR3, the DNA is TGCGCCAGCAGCCAGGACCGTACTAGTCGCAATGAGCAGTTCTTC.

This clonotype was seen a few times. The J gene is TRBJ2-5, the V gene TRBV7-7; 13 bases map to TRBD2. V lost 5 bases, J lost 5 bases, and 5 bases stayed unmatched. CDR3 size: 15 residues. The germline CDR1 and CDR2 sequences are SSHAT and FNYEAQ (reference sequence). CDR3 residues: CASSVGTSGVETQYF. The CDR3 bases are TGTGCCAGCAGCGTAGGGACTAGCGGGGTGGAGACCCAGTACTTC.

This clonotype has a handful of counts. The CDR3 region is CATSEPEFPSTDTQYF. As DNA, the CDR3 is TGTGCCACCAGTGAGCCAGAATTTCCTAGCACAGATACGCAGTATTTT. The chain recombines TRBV24-1 with TRBJ2-3; D gene uncertain. Germline loops: CDR1 KGHDR, CDR2 SFDVKD. V was clipped by 4 bases and J by 0 bases, with 13 bases between them. CDR3 size: 16 residues.

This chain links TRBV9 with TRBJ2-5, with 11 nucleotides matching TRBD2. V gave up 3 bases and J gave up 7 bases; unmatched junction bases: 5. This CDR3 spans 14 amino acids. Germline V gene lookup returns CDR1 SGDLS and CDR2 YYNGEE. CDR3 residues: CASSASGGIGTQYF. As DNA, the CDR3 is TGTGCCAGCAGCGCTAGCGGGGGGATTGGGACCCAGTACTTC.

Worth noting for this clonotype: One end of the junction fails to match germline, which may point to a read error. In DNA, the CDR3 is TGTGCCAGCAGTGCCGCCTCCGGGACCCTACCCTTGTGG. Encoded protein: CASSAASGTLPLW. The chain recombines TRBV6-1 with TRBJ2-3; D tentatively reads TRBD1 or TRBD2 (5 bases each). Germline V gives CDR1 MNHNS, CDR2 SASEGT. The CDR3 length is 13 residues.

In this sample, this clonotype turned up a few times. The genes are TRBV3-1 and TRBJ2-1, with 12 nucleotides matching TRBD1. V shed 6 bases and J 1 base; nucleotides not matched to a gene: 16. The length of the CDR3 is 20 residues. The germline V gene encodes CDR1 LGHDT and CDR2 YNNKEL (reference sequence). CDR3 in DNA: TGTGCCAGCAGTGGAGGGGACAGGGGGCGGGGAAGGGGATCCTACAATGAGCAGTTCTTC. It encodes CASSGGDRGRGRGSYNEQFF.

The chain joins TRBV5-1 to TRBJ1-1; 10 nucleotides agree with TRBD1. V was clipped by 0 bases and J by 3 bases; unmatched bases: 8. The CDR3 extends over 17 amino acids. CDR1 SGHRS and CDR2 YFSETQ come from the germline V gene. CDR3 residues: CASSLAGTGEGYTEAFF. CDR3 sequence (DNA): TGCGCCAGCAGCTTGGCCGGGACAGGGGAAGGATACACTGAAGCTTTCTTT.

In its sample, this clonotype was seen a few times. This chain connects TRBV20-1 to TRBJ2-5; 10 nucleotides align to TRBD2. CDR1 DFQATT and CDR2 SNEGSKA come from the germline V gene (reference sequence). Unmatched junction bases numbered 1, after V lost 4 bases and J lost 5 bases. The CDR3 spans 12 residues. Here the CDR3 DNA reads TGCAGTGCTATTAGCGGGAGGGAGACCCAGTACTTC. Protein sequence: CSAISGRETQYF.

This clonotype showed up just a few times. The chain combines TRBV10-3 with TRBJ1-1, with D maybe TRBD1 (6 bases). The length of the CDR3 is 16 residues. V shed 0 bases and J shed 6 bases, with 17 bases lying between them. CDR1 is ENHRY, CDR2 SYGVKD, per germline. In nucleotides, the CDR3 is TGTGCCATCAGTGAGTCGAATCCTCCTCAGGGGTCTGAAGCTTTCTTT. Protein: CAISESNPPQGSEAFF.

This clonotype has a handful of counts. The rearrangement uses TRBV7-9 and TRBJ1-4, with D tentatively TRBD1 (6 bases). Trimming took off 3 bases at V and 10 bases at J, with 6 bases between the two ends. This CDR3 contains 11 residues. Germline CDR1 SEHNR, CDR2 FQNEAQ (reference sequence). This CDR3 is CASSLGAKLFF. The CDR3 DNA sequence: TGTGCCAGCAGCTTGGGGGCAAAACTGTTTTTT.

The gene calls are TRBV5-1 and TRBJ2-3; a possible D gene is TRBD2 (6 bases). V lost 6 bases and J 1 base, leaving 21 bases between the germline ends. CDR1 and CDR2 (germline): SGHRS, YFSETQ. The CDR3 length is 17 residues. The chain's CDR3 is CASTVRGTQGGTDTQYF. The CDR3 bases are TGCGCCAGCACCGTCCGGGGGACCCAAGGGGGCACAGATACGCAGTATTTT.

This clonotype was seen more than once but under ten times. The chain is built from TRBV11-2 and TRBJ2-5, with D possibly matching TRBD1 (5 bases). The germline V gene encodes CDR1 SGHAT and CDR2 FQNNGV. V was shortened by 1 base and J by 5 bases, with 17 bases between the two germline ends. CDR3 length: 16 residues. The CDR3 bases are TGTGCCAGCAGCTTAGTAGCAGGGATGATGTGGGAGACCCAGTACTTC. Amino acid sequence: CASSLVAGMMWETQYF.

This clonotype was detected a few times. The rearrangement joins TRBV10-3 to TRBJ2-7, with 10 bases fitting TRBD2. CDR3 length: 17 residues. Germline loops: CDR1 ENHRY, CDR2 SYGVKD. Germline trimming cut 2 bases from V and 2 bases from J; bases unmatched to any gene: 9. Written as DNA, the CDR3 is TGTGCCATCAGTGAGAGGTTAACTAGCGGGGTAACCTACGAGCAGTACTTC. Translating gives CAISERLTSGVTYEQYF.

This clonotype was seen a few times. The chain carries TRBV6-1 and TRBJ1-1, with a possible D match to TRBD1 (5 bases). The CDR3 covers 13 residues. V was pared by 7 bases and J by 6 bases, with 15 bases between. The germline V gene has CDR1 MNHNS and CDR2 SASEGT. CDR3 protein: CASTPQGRAEAFF. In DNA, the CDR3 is TGTGCCAGCACCCCCCAGGGCAGGGCTGAAGCTTTCTTT.

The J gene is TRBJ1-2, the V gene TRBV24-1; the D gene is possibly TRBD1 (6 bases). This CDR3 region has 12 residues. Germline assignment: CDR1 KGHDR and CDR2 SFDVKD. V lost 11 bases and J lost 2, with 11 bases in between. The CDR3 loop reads CAISDRNYGYTF. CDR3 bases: TGTGCCATCTCGGACAGAAACTATGGCTACACCTTC.

The CDR3 reads CASGLVAGDYNEQFF. The CDR3 bases are TGTGCTAGTGGTCTTGTAGCGGGGGACTACAATGAGCAGTTCTTC. The genes are TRBV12-5 and TRBJ2-1; 9 bases agree with TRBD2. CDR1 is LGHNT, CDR2 FRNRAP, per germline. Trimming cost V 5 bases and J 3 bases; bases outside gene matches: 5. The CDR3 has 15 amino acids. The whole variable domain, filled in from reference TRBV12-5 and TRBJ2-1, reads DARVTQTPRHKVTEMGQEVTMRCQPILGHNTVFWYRQTMMQGLELLAYFRNRAPLDDSGMPKDRFSAEMPDATLATLKIQPSEPRDSAVYFCASGLVAGDYNEQFFGPGTRLTVL.

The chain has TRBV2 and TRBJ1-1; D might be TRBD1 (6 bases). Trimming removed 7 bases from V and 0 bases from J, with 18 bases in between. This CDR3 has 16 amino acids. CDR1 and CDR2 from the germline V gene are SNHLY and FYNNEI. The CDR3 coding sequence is TGTGCCAGCACTCGACTAATGGGACATTTGAACACTGAAGCTTTCTTT. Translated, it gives CASTRLMGHLNTEAFF.

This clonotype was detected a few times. This chain's CDR3 is CASSLLRNSNQPQHF. Written as DNA, the CDR3 is TGTGCCAGCAGTCTCCTCAGGAATAGCAATCAGCCCCAGCATTTT. The chain joins TRBV6-2 or TRBV6-3 to TRBJ1-5; no reliable D call. This CDR3 has 15 amino acids. CDR1 and CDR2 (germline): MNHEY, SVGEGT. The V and J ends lost 5 bases and 0 bases respectively, with 11 bases between them.

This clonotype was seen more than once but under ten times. CDR3 in DNA: TGTGCCAGCTCTTCGACTAGCGGGGAGGGGGCAGATACGCAGTATTTT. Protein: CASSSTSGEGADTQYF. The chain combines TRBV3-1 with TRBJ2-3; 11 nucleotides match TRBD2. CDR3 length equals 16 residues. Losses at the gene ends were 8 bases for V and 4 bases for J; bases not matched to a gene: 11. Germline V gives CDR1 LGHDT, CDR2 YNNKEL (reference sequence).

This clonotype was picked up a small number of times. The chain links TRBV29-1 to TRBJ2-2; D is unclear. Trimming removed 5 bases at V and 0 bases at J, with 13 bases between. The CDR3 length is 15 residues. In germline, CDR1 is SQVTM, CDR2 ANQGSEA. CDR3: CSVKTYTANTGELFF. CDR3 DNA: TGCAGCGTTAAGACATATACAGCGAACACCGGGGAGCTGTTTTTT.

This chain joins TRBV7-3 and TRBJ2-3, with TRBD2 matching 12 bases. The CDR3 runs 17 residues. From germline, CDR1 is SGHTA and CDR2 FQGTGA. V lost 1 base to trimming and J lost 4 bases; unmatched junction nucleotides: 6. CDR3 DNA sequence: TGTGCCAGCAGCTTAATGGCTAGCGGGAGGGCTGCAGATACGCAGTATTTT. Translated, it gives CASSLMASGRAADTQYF.

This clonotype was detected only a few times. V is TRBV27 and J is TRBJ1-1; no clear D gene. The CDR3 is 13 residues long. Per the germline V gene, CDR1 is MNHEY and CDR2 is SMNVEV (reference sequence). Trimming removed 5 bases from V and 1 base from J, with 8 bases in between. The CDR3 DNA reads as TGTGCCAGCAGTCGTCTGGAGAACACTGAAGCTTTCTTT. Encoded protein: CASSRLENTEAFF.

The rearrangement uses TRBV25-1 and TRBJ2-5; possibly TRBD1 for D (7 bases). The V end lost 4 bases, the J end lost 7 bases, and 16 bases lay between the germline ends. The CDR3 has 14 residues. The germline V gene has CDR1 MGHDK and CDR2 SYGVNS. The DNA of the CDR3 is TGTGCCAGCAGTGGGGAGGACAGGAAAGGGACCCAGTACTTC. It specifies CASSGEDRKGTQYF.

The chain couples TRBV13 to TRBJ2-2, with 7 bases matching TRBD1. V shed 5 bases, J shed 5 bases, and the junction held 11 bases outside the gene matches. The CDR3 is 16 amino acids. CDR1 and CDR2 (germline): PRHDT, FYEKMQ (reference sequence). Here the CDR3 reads CASSPTGTVTTGELFF. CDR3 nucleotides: TGTGCCAGCAGCCCGACGGGGACAGTTACTACCGGGGAGCTGTTTTTT. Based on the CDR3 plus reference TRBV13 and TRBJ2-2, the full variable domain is AAGVIQSPRHLIKEKRETATLKCYPIPRHDTVYWYQQGPGQDPQFLISFYEKMQSDKGSIPDRFSAQQFSDYHSELNMSSLELGDSALYFCASSPTGTVTTGELFFGEGSRLTVL.

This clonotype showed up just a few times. CDR3 coding DNA: TGTGCCACCAGATATCCAAGGACAGAGAGTTACGAGCAGTACTTC. Its protein is CATRYPRTESYEQYF. The chain links TRBV24-1 to TRBJ2-7, with D possibly TRBD1 on 6 matching bases. The CDR3 is made up of 15 amino acids. V lost 7 bases to trimming and J lost 4 bases, with 19 bases between them. Germline CDR1 reads KGHDR; CDR2 reads SFDVKD.